This passage covers 29 T cell receptor beta chains from one sample sequenced in a study of sequential checkpoint blockade in melanoma. The assay was immunoSEQ multiplex PCR, and TCRdb's table has in-frame clones only and misses some. The sample lists fewer than 13,000 clones; around four fifths were seen once. Indicated treatment: randomized to nivolumab then ipilimumab (arm A) or the reverse (arm B). The specimen was CD8+ T cells sorted from blood (inferred from file names), collected from a patient given nivolumab and ipilimumab in sequence. The receptors here all came from a human donor with melanoma.

Note on this clone: At one of its ends the junction is not consistent with the germline gene, which may arise from a read error. The CDR3 coding sequence is TGCGGTAGCGGGGGGCCATACAATGAGCAGTTCTTC. The encoded protein is CGSGGPYNEQFF. The chain employs TRBV27 and TRBJ2-1; 10 bases agree with TRBD2. The CDR3 is 12 residues long. Germline V gene data show CDR1 as MNHEY and CDR2 as SMNVEV (reference sequence).

The chain has TRBV13 and TRBJ1-3; D gene unclear. This CDR3 contains 15 residues. In germline, CDR1 is PRHDT, CDR2 FYEKMQ (reference sequence). V lost 5 bases, J lost 1 base, and 12 bases lay in between. The CDR3 coding sequence is TGTGCCAGCAGCCATTTAGCGGTTTCTGGAAACACCATATATTTT. Residues: CASSHLAVSGNTIYF.

The V gene is TRBV6-4, the J gene TRBJ2-2; unclear D gene. CDR3 size: 17 residues. CDR1 and CDR2 from the germline V gene are MRHNA and SNTAGT. The V and J ends lost 3 bases and 1 base respectively, with 15 bases between them. The CDR3 loop reads CASSETYLTMNTGELFF. CDR3 nucleotides: TGTGCCAGCAGTGAAACATATTTAACTATGAACACCGGGGAGCTGTTTTTT.

The gene calls are TRBV5-1 and TRBJ2-7; D is possibly TRBD2 (6 bases). Per germline, CDR1 SGHRS and CDR2 YFSETQ. Trimming removed 3 bases at V and 2 bases at J, with 12 bases between. The CDR3 extends over 14 amino acids. In DNA form, the CDR3 reads TGCGCCAGCAGCTGGGGGGACGGACCCTACGAGCAGTACTTC. This encodes CASSWGDGPYEQYF.

The V gene is TRBV6-4, the J gene TRBJ2-2; a weak D match, TRBD1 (5 bases). The CDR3 has 16 amino acids. Germline CDR1 and CDR2: MRHNA and SNTAGT. V shed 6 bases and J shed 3 bases, with 17 bases lying between them. The CDR3 loop is CASSEGQGFDTGELFF. CDR3 nucleotide sequence: TGTGCCAGCAGCGAAGGGCAGGGATTCGACACCGGGGAGCTGTTTTTT.

The CDR3 bases are TGTGCCAGCAGCTTAGGCCAGAACTACGAGCAGTACGTC. Its protein product is CASSLGQNYEQYV. This chain links TRBV7-9 with TRBJ2-7; D is ambiguous. Trimming took 1 base from V and 3 from J, leaving 7 bases between them. This CDR3 comprises 13 residues. The germline CDR1 and CDR2 sequences are SEHNR and FQNEAQ (reference sequence).

V usage is TRBV27 and J usage is TRBJ2-3; D perhaps matches TRBD1 (5 bases). V was trimmed by 6 bases and J by 5 bases, leaving 12 bases between them. The CDR3 runs 13 residues. Germline values: CDR1 MNHEY, CDR2 SMNVEV (reference sequence). This CDR3 is CASSTGSRDTQYF. The CDR3 bases are TGTGCCAGCAGCACAGGTAGTAGAGATACGCAGTATTTT.

The rearrangement links TRBV2 to TRBJ2-7; tentatively, D is TRBD2 (6 bases). The CDR3 is made up of 12 amino acids. Germline CDR1 is SNHLY and CDR2 is FYNNEI. Trimming took off 7 bases at V and 3 bases at J, with 10 bases between the two ends. The CDR3, as DNA: TGTGCCAGCACTTGGGGAGGCTACGAGCAGTACTTC. It is translated as CASTWGGYEQYF.

The chain recombines TRBV6-1 with TRBJ2-2; 9 bases match TRBD1. Germline assignment: CDR1 MNHNS and CDR2 SASEGT. The CDR3 runs 17 residues. The ends lost 3 bases at V and 1 base at J; junction bases unmatched: 6. The CDR3 DNA reads as TGTGCCAGCAGTGACTATCAGGGACAGGGGAACACCGGGGAGCTGTTTTTT. Its protein is CASSDYQGQGNTGELFF.

This clone was observed a single time. The V and J genes are TRBV19 and TRBJ2-6; D is uncertain. This CDR3 has 15 amino acids. The germline V and J ends were trimmed by 1 base and 0 bases, with 4 bases remaining between them. Germline loops: CDR1 LNHDA, CDR2 SQIVND (reference sequence). The CDR3 spells CASSIVLSGANVLTF. The CDR3 nucleotides read TGTGCCAGTAGTATAGTTCTCTCTGGGGCCAACGTCCTGACTTTC.

CDR3 in amino acids: CASSRSLAGGQETQYF. CDR3 in DNA: TGCGCCAGCAGCCGCTCTCTAGCGGGGGGGCAGGAGACCCAGTACTTC. This chain joins TRBV4-1 and TRBJ2-5; the match to TRBD2 covers 12 bases. The CDR3 covers 16 residues. Losses at the gene ends were 4 bases for V and 5 bases for J; bases not matched to a gene: 8. Germline V gives CDR1 MGHRA, CDR2 YSYEKL.

The chain couples TRBV19 to TRBJ2-6, with D maybe TRBD1 (6 bases). This CDR3 is 15 amino acids long. Germline V gene sequence: CDR1 LNHDA, CDR2 SQIVND (reference sequence). Trimming took 3 bases from V and 2 from J, leaving 8 bases between them. The CDR3 DNA reads TGTGCCAGTAGTATCTGGGGGCCTGGGGCCAACGTCCTGACTTTC. It codes for CASSIWGPGANVLTF.

This clone has only a few counts. The CDR3 region is CASSLPEGGAEKLFF. The CDR3 DNA reads TGTGCCAGTAGTCTCCCAGAAGGGGGCGCGGAAAAACTGTTTTTT. The J gene is TRBJ1-4, the V gene TRBV19; 7 bases agree with TRBD1. Germline assignment: CDR1 LNHDA and CDR2 SQIVND (reference sequence). The CDR3 consists of 15 residues. J was trimmed by 8 bases and V by 5 bases; bases with no gene match: 11.

The chain combines TRBV6-4 with TRBJ2-3; perhaps TRBD2 as D (6 bases). This CDR3 has 15 amino acids. Germline assignment: CDR1 MRHNA and CDR2 SNTAGT. Trimming shortened V by 3 bases and J by 0 bases, and 10 bases separated the two germline ends. This CDR3 reads CASSEWDSSTDTQYF. The CDR3 DNA is TGTGCCAGCAGTGAATGGGACTCTAGCACAGATACGCAGTATTTT.

The table lists this clone with a few counts. This chain uses TRBV18 with TRBJ2-1, with 7 bases lining up with TRBD2. Losses at the gene ends were 0 bases for V and 8 bases for J; bases not matched to a gene: 4. The CDR3 extends over 14 amino acids. The germline V gene encodes CDR1 KGHSH and CDR2 LQKENI. CDR3 bases: TGTGCCAGCTCACCACCGGCGACTAGCCATGAGCAGTTCTTC. This sequence encodes CASSPPATSHEQFF.

V and J are TRBV11-2 and TRBJ1-5; tentatively, D is TRBD1 (6 bases). This CDR3 has 14 residues. Per germline, CDR1 SGHAT and CDR2 FQNNGV. V was cut by 5 bases and J by 1 base, with 9 bases left in between. The CDR3 spells CASSQTGSNQPQHF. CDR3 nucleotide sequence: TGTGCCAGCAGCCAAACAGGGAGCAATCAGCCCCAGCATTTT. Full variable domain (missing parts from reference TRBV11-2 and TRBJ1-5): EAGVAQSPRYKIIEKRQSVAFWCNPISGHATLYWYQQILGQGPKLLIQFQNNGVVDDSQLPKDRFSAERLKGVDSTLKIQPAKLEDSAVYLCASSQTGSNQPQHFGDGTRLSIL.

This clone has only a few counts. J is TRBJ2-1 and V is TRBV14, with TRBD2 matching over 9 bases. With 0 bases clipped from V and 3 bases from J, the junction kept 6 bases outside the gene matches. Germline assignment: CDR1 SGHDN and CDR2 FVKESK. This CDR3 has 17 amino acids. This CDR3 reads CASSQDPGLAIYNEQFF. CDR3 nucleotides: TGTGCCAGCAGCCAAGATCCGGGACTAGCTATCTACAATGAGCAGTTCTTC.

This clone was detected only once. The J gene is TRBJ1-2, the V gene TRBV6-5; 7 nucleotides line up with TRBD1. Germline values: CDR1 MNHEY, CDR2 SVGAGI. With 4 bases clipped from V and 3 bases from J, the junction kept 8 bases outside the gene matches. The CDR3 is 15 amino acids. The CDR3 sequence: CASSSRDSQYYGYTF. CDR3 in DNA: TGTGCCAGCAGTTCCCGGGACAGCCAATACTATGGCTACACCTTC.

V gene TRBV29-1 combines with J gene TRBJ2-2; D might be TRBD2 (6 bases). The V and J ends lost 7 bases and 3 bases respectively, with 18 bases between them. Germline values: CDR1 SQVTM, CDR2 ANQGSEA. This CDR3 comprises 15 residues. CDR3 DNA sequence: TGCAGCGCCGGGGACTCATCGGCCTACACCGGGGAGCTGTTTTTT. It is translated as CSAGDSSAYTGELFF.

This sequence joins TRBV27 and TRBJ1-1; the match to TRBD1 covers 10 bases. Per the germline V gene, CDR1 is MNHEY and CDR2 is SMNVEV (reference sequence). The CDR3 runs 16 residues. The V segment lost 5 bases and the J segment 3 bases; nucleotides outside the gene matches: 9. CDR3: CASSKGDRGTDTEAFF. CDR3 bases: TGTGCCAGCAGTAAGGGGGACAGGGGTACGGACACTGAAGCTTTCTTT.

This chain uses TRBV5-8 with TRBJ1-5; 7 nucleotides match TRBD1. Germline V gene lookup returns CDR1 SGHTS and CDR2 YDEGEE. The CDR3 runs 14 residues. Germline trimming cut 0 bases from V and 7 bases from J; bases unmatched to any gene: 4. This CDR3 reads CASSLGQGHQPQHF. As DNA, the CDR3 is TGTGCCAGCAGCTTGGGACAGGGTCACCAGCCCCAGCATTTT.

This chain links TRBV27 with TRBJ2-1; D gene unclear. CDR3 length equals 18 residues. Germline assignment: CDR1 MNHEY and CDR2 SMNVEV (reference sequence). Trimming left V 0 bases short and J 0 bases short, with 15 bases between. The CDR3 DNA sequence: TGTGCCAGCAGTTTATCGACTCCCTACTTGAGCTCCTACAATGAGCAGTTCTTC. Protein sequence: CASSLSTPYLSSYNEQFF.

The genes are TRBV2 and TRBJ2-5; TRBD1 agrees at 8 bases. CDR1 is SNHLY and CDR2 is FYNNEI in the germline V gene. Germline trimming cut 10 bases from V and 5 bases from J; bases unmatched to any gene: 3. There are 11 residues in the CDR3. Here the CDR3 reads CAKDRGETQYF. For the CDR3, the DNA is TGTGCCAAAGACAGGGGTGAGACCCAGTACTTC.

This chain uses TRBV7-6 with TRBJ2-5; a weak D match, TRBD1 (5 bases). The V and J ends lost 5 bases and 4 bases respectively, with 17 bases between them. The CDR3 length is 15 residues. CDR1 SGHVS and CDR2 FNYEAQ come from the germline V gene. The CDR3 DNA follows: TGTGCCAGCAGCCCAGAGTCAGGGAATCCAGAGACCCAGTACTTC. It is translated as CASSPESGNPETQYF.

The chain has TRBV5-1 and TRBJ2-7; 8 bases are a match to TRBD1. The junction had 7 bases not matched to a gene; V was cut back by 2 bases and J by 3 bases. Looked up from germline, CDR1 is SGHRS and CDR2 is YFSETQ. This CDR3 comprises 15 residues. The CDR3 region is CASSFSTGGYYEQYF. As DNA, the CDR3 is TGCGCCAGCAGCTTTTCAACAGGGGGATACTACGAGCAGTACTTC.

The chain couples TRBV4-1 to TRBJ1-2; D remains ambiguous. The germline CDR1 and CDR2 sequences are MGHRA and YSYEKL. Between the trimmed V and J ends, which lost 5 bases and 4 bases, there was a span of 17 bases. The CDR3 covers 15 residues. CDR3 region: CASSYRKGGAYGYTF. Here the CDR3 DNA reads TGCGCCAGCAGCTATCGGAAGGGAGGCGCCTATGGCTACACCTTC.

This chain uses TRBV4-1 with TRBJ2-3, with D possibly being TRBD1 (5 bases). Germline V CDR1 and CDR2: MGHRA, YSYEKL. There are 16 residues in the CDR3. The germline V and J ends were trimmed by 0 bases and 4 bases, with 14 bases remaining between them. CDR3 sequence reads: CASSQEFPAGSDTQYF. DNA for the CDR3: TGCGCCAGCAGCCAAGAGTTCCCTGCAGGGTCAGATACGCAGTATTTT.

The rearrangement links TRBV7-6 to TRBJ2-7; D might be TRBD1 (6 bases). The V gene's germline CDR1 is SGHVS and CDR2 FNYEAQ. Between the trimmed V and J ends, which lost 2 bases and 2 bases, there was a span of 16 bases. The CDR3 extends over 16 amino acids. CDR3 amino acids: CASSLSTGTRAYEQYF. CDR3 DNA sequence: TGTGCCAGCAGCTTATCCACCGGGACAAGGGCCTACGAGCAGTACTTC.

This clone has only one observation. The V and J genes are TRBV6-1 and TRBJ2-7, with 10 positions matching TRBD1. This CDR3 contains 14 residues. After removal of 4 bases from V and 3 bases from J, the junction contained 3 bases not matched to a gene. Germline CDR1 reads MNHNS; CDR2 reads SASEGT. This CDR3 is CASSAWTGGYEQYF. DNA of the CDR3: TGTGCCAGCAGTGCGTGGACAGGGGGCTACGAGCAGTACTTC.